This TCR beta chain is drawn from a study of blood T cells in healthy people across ages (dated by TCRdb to the mid-2010s). Study-wide context: In model experiments, template switching captured roughly one uniquely barcoded TCR beta cDNA molecule for every two T cells. Using deep sequencing normalized with unique cDNA molecular identifiers, the study measured how TCR beta repertoire diversity changes with age. The donors were split into four age groups: young (average 16 years), middle-aged (39), aged (approximately 60) and long-lived (under 90). For two donors (one aged 18 to 30 and one aged 80 or older), the study analyzed two additional independent replicas of 1 million unique cDNA reads from the same blood draw.

Systemically healthy Caucasian individuals from Russia, approximately 39 in total and aged about 6 to 100 years, were included as donors. Each donor gave about 11 milliliters of peripheral blood, drawn into EDTA-treated Vacutainer tubes. Ficoll-Paque density-gradient centrifugation was used to isolate PBMCs, with at least 7 million obtained per sample. Total RNA was extracted from PBMCs with Trizol reagent, with at least 6 micrograms obtained per sample. Naive CD45RAhigh/CD27high T cell percentages were measured by flow cytometry on a PBMC aliquot from every donor. Reading from cysteine to phenylalanine, the CDR3 counts 13 amino acids. Just the 39-base CDR3 DNA is kept, in frame starting at base 1. Reading the germline V gene gives CDR1 SQVTM and CDR2 ANQGSEA. Trimming at the junction amounts to 4 bases on V and 1 base on J, and the germline ends lie 10 bases apart. Library prep was done by 5' RACE. Sequenced using an Illumina HiSeq 2500. A second PCR of roughly 7 to 11 cycles was performed with a sample-barcoded 5' primer and a J-beta primer mix. A unique molecular identifier was introduced onto each TCR beta cDNA molecule by a template-switch 5' adaptor carrying 12 random nucleotides. Each sample yielded at least 3 million CDR3-containing paired-end reads. All of the RNA was converted into first-strand cDNA using the Mint cDNA synthesis kit, with a TRBC-specific oligonucleotide serving as the primer. After uracil-DNA glycosylase treatment, a first 18-cycle PCR used universal primers M1SS and BC2_uni_R on all cDNA. The authors processed their data as follows. Normalization of each sample was performed by random selection of 1 million high-quality reads, each carrying a distinct molecular identifier. Instead of being binned into consensus sequences, reads with shared molecular identifiers were discarded. MiTCR, set to a Q25 quality threshold and the strictest error-elimination algorithm, was used for CDR3 identification, clonotype clustering and error correction. Lower-bound total TCR beta diversity was estimated with a nonparametric unseen species model using Euler transformation. TCRdb itself trimmed the public reads at Q25 with fastp, ran MiXCR and retained productive beta chains. Under each unique CDR3 protein, matching rows form one entry showing the most common genes and DNA. The V and J calls come from TCRdb's annotation, not from the publication. The sample table holds 600,000 to 850,000 distinct CDR3 sequences, of which 25% were seen once. The top ten clones comprise around 9.2% of the sample.

Results and caveats for the whole study, not just this receptor: There was a strong correlation between observed TCR beta diversity and the percentage of naive T cells measured by flow cytometry. Observed TCR beta diversity per million T cells fell roughly linearly with age, and a significant reduction was already apparent by age around 44. Estimates of total diversity based on one million sequenced T cells were considered lower bounds and underestimates. Compared with the aged group, more naive CD4+ T cells, fewer expanded clones and increased TCR diversity were shown by the long-lived group, suggesting age selection. Donor CMV infection status was unknown, potentially confounding age-related changes in expanded clonotypes. Because profiling used bulk unsorted PBMCs, naive and antigen-experienced compartments could not be compared conclusively.

Worth noting for this clonotype: What this receptor recognizes is not known. Base qualities are missing; no much larger clone stands one base away.

In addition, the sample was reused for a study of T cells of mothers and their children. Drawing on the second study: Nine systemically healthy Caucasian individuals served as donors, namely three mothers together with their six children. cDNA synthesis consumed the entire amount of extracted RNA, loaded at approximately 1.4 ug RNA in each 15 ul reaction. In the second PCR, the M1S primer introduced both the sample barcodes and 2-4 random nucleotides. Over 8 million TCR beta CDR3 reads came from each mother, compared with 3.3 million or so reads from each child. TCR recombination output is similarly shaped by thymic selection in related and unrelated pairs, with a minor effect exerted by inherited differences. Normalized repertoire overlap was always found to be slightly, but never significantly, higher in related mother-child pairs than in unrelated mother-child pairs. No persistent microchimeric T cell clones were detected, at a sensitivity of approximately 100 clones per million clonotypes. The study used deep NGS to compare TCR beta repertoires of mothers and children, seeking features distinguishing related mother-child pairs from unrelated individuals. On average, the children were roughly 11 +/- 4 years old, while the mothers were approximately 40 +/- 4 years old. After adapters were ligated using NEBNext reagents, the libraries underwent 100+100 nt paired-end sequencing on an Illumina HiSeq 2000. Mother and child libraries were prepared a month apart and sequenced in separate runs to prevent cross-contamination. For each donor, between about 500,000 and 2,200,000 distinct TCR beta clonotypes were identified. Naive TCR beta clonotypes were estimated from low-frequency clonotypes matched to each donor's FACS-determined naive share, without sorting.

This receptor was identified in a boy between 10 and 17 years old in good health. Recombination joined TRBV29-1 with TRBJ1-1, with a weak D call of TRBD1 (6 bases match). The specimen sequenced was blood. For the CDR3, the sequence is CSVVPGANTEAFF. The DNA sequence follows: TGCAGCGTTGTTCCGGGGGCGAACACTGAAGCTTTCTTT.